This record concerns one T cell receptor beta chain sequence. Its antigen remains unknown. Germline assignment: CDR1 MNHEY and CDR2 SMNVEV (reference sequence). The V end was cut by 2 bases, the J end by 4 bases, with 9 bases between. The CDR3 extends over 13 amino acids. The sample is drawn from a study of shared clonotypes between healthy human individuals. Overall study findings and caveats: Some clonotypes were shared by all four sorted-subset donors, while others were not shared. The non-shared ones had lower generation probabilities than the shared ones.

Cells designated naive CD8 were CD45RO-negative and were positively selected for CCR7, with terminally differentiated effector memory CD45RA+ cells excluded. Adults of Caucasian background living in Nashville, Tennessee made up all donors. Samples underwent the assay at deep level. Each PCR replicate from the sorted subsets contained about 200 ng DNA, which is 30,000 or so T cell genomes. The data were produced by immunoSEQ multiplex PCR, yet TCRdb's version contains in-frame clones alone and is incomplete. This sample has more than 500,000 clones; roughly 95% occur once, and the top ten carry over 0.095%.

The receptor's source is a woman aged 25 to 45 in good health. The source material was naive CD8+ T cells sorted from blood. The chain uses TRBV27 and TRBJ2-7, with D perhaps given as TRBD1 or TRBD2 (5 bases each). The CDR3 bases are TGTGCCAGCAGTTTAGGGGGTAGATACGAGCAGTACTTC. Translation gives CASSLGGRYEQYF.